Below are 2 T cell receptor beta chains sequenced from a single sample in a study of tumor and adjacent non-tumor tissue in lung cancer. TCRbeta libraries were built with three rounds of nested PCR, modified from ARM-PCR. TCRdb reanalysed the multiplex PCR reads using MiXCR and keeps one entry per CDR3 protein. The sample yields about 48,000 distinct CDR3 sequences, more than 55% seen once. No cell sorting was done before RNA was extracted from the tissue. The normal lung tissue was taken more than 3 cm from the tumor edge. Specimen: distant non-tumor lung tissue. The receptors shown here come from an older woman with non-small cell lung cancer.

The rearrangement joins TRBV6-1 to TRBJ1-5; tentative D call: TRBD1 (5 bases). Between the trimmed V and J ends, which lost 9 bases and 7 bases, there was a span of 25 bases. Per germline, CDR1 MNHNS and CDR2 SASEGT. This CDR3 is 16 amino acids long. The CDR3 is CASRGEDRGLKQPQHF. For the CDR3, the DNA is TGTGCCAGTCGGGGGGAGGATAGGGGATTAAAACAGCCCCAGCATTTT.

As regards this clonotype: The junction departs from germline at one end; a sequencing error may be responsible. The genes are TRBV5-5 and TRBJ2-1, with 10 positions matching TRBD1. The CDR3 length is 13 residues. CDR1 and CDR2 from the germline V gene are SGHKS and YYEKEE (reference sequence). CDR3 in amino acids: CASTGQGVYEQLF. CDR3 DNA sequence: TGTGCCAGCACCGGACAGGGGGTATATGAGCAGCTCTTC.